The rows below give T cell receptor beta chains drawn from one sample of a study of shared clonotypes between healthy human individuals. Using immunoSEQ multiplex PCR, the repertoire was profiled, and TCRdb retains in-frame clones only, with some absent. The table shows more than 1,200,000 clones, with just under 99% occurring only once. The material sequenced was naive CD4+ T cells sorted from blood. The source of these receptors is a young man in good health. Both conserved end residues are part of each CDR3. The D gene is left open where the match is weak. For some rows the clone size is stated as once, few or many, or as a class when expanded; others skip it.

>.|TRBJ2-5|TRBV19|.
TGTGCCAGTAGTCACCCCTGGCAGGGTCAGAGGGAGACCCAGTACTTC
CASSHPWQGQRETQYF
>.|TRBJ1-2|TRBV28|.
TGTGCCACCCCCGCCGGGAACTATGGCTACACCTTC
CATPAGNYGYTF
>.|TRBJ2-3|TRBV27|.
TGTGCCAGCAGTTTATCCCGGGGGTTTGGAACAGATACGCAGTATTTT
CASSLSRGFGTDTQYF
>.|TRBJ2-1|TRBV5-4|.
TGTGCCAGCAGCTTGGAAGTTTCACGTGAGCAGTTCTTC
CASSLEVSREQFF
>.|TRBJ1-4|TRBV6-5|once
TGTGCCAGCAGTTACTCCGGGAGCCACTATGAAAAACTGTTTTTT
CASSYSGSHYEKLFF
>.|TRBJ2-1|TRBV25-1|.
TGTGCCAGCAGGTCCTTGGGCCACGGGTCGGACAATGAGCAGTTCTTC
CASRSLGHGSDNEQFF
>TRBD1|TRBJ2-1|TRBV10-3|.
TGTGCCATCACAATGGACAGGGGAGGTAATGAGCAGTTCTTC
CAITMDRGGNEQFF
>.|TRBJ1-2|TRBV5-6|once
TGTGCCAGCAGCCCCGTAACCCCAGGTTGGGGCTACACCTTC
CASSPVTPGWGYTF
>.|TRBJ1-1|TRBV6-5|.
TGTGCCAGCAGTTACTTCCGGGGGACTGAAGCTTTCTTT
CASSYFRGTEAFF
>.|TRBJ2-1|TRBV11-2|.
TGTGCCAGCAGCCCTGGTTTGCCGGGACATGAGCAGTTCTTC
CASSPGLPGHEQFF
>.|TRBJ2-7|TRBV5-1|.
TGCGCCAGCAGCTTGCGGGGTCAGAGCTCCTACGAGCAGTACTTC
CASSLRGQSSYEQYF
>TRBD2|TRBJ2-5|TRBV11-2|.
TGTGCCGGGTCCAGGGACTACTTAGAGACCCAGTACTTC
CAGSRDYLETQYF
>.|TRBJ1-3|TRBV4-1|.
TGCGCCAGCAGCCAAGACAAAGCACACTCCTCTGGAAACACCATATATTTT
CASSQDKAHSSGNTIYF
>.|TRBJ2-7|TRBV7-9|.
TGTGCCAGCAGCTTAAGCTCCTACGAGCAGTACTTC
CASSLSSYEQYF
>.|TRBJ2-5|TRBV14|.
TGTGCCAGCAGCTATAATATTATCCAAGAGACCCAGTACTTC
CASSYNIIQETQYF
>.|TRBJ1-5|TRBV27|.
TGTGCCAGCAGTTCCTACCTGAATCAGCCCCAGCATTTT
CASSSYLNQPQHF
>.|TRBJ2-5|TRBV10-3|.
TGTGCCATCAGTGAGCGGGGGTTAAGCGATAGGGAGACCCAGTACTTC
CAISERGLSDRETQYF
>TRBD2|TRBJ2-3|TRBV5-1|.
TGCGCCAGCAGCCCAAGGACTAGCGGGGAACCCACAGATACGCAGTATTTT
CASSPRTSGEPTDTQYF
>TRBD1|TRBJ1-1|TRBV28|.
TGTGCCAGCAGCGGACAGGGGATCATTGAAGCTTTCTTT
CASSGQGIIEAFF
>TRBD2|TRBJ2-3|TRBV4-1|.
TGCGCCAGCAGCCAAGGGGAGCGGGGTAGCACAGATACGCAGTATTTT
CASSQGERGSTDTQYF
>.|TRBJ1-1|TRBV28|.
TGTGCCAGCAGCAGTTGGGGTGAAGCTTTCTTT
CASSSWGEAFF
>.|TRBJ1-1|TRBV18|.
TGTGCCAGCTCACCAGGCAGGGGAGGCCCTGAAGCTTTCTTT
CASSPGRGGPEAFF
>.|TRBJ1-5|TRBV7-8|.
TGTGCCAGCAGCTTAGTGGACACCAATCAGCCCCAGCATTTT
CASSLVDTNQPQHF
>.|TRBJ2-7|TRBV18|.
TGTGCCAGCTCACCACCCGGACTACTAGTCTACGAGCAGTACTTC
CASSPPGLLVYEQYF
>.|TRBJ1-4|TRBV5-4|.
TGTGCCAGCAGTTCTGGGGGGACGAGCCGTGGAGAAAAACTGTTTTTT
CASSSGGTSRGEKLFF
>.|TRBJ1-4|TRBV28|.
TGTGCCAGCAGTTTCCAGTTAGGGAAGGGATATGAAAAACTGTTTTTT
CASSFQLGKGYEKLFF
>TRBD2|TRBJ2-1|TRBV6-1|.
TGTGCCAGCAGTGAAGCGCTTGTAGGGACTAGCATAATTGAGCAGTTCTTC
CASSEALVGTSIIEQFF
>TRBD2|TRBJ2-1|TRBV11-3|.
TGTGCCAGCAGCTCGGGACTAGCGGGATGGGGGAATGAGCAGTTCTTC
CASSSGLAGWGNEQFF